The entry below gives a single T cell receptor beta chain sequence along with its context. What it binds is not known. CDR3 and TCR beta VDJ profiling relied on a genomic DNA template. From the reads, TCRdb called clonotypes with MiXCR, one entry per CDR3 protein. The repertoire holds under 350,000 distinct CDR3 sequences, with about 56% as singletons. The sample is drawn from a study of CD8+CD57+ T cells in acquired aplastic anemia. Study details: Sorting CD4+ and CD8+ cells gave DNA averaging roughly 3.2 ug. Findings and caveats of the study: The study identified more than 25 CD8+ CDR3 sequences shared by patients and controls. Simpson's diversity of CD8+ cells was not significantly different in patients compared with controls.

In germline, CDR1 is SGHTA, CDR2 FQGNSA. The V segment lost 7 bases and the J segment 5 bases; nucleotides outside the gene matches: 8. The length of the CDR3 is 15 residues. V and J are TRBV7-2 and TRBJ2-5, with 12 bases matching TRBD1. The specimen was sorted CD4+, CD8+, or CD8+CD57+ T cells (not recorded which) from PBMCs. This clonotype originated in a human donor with severe aplastic anemia or a healthy control (not recorded which). The chain's CDR3 is CASIYWDRGRETQYF. Here the CDR3 DNA reads TGTGCCAGCATCTATTGGGACAGGGGGCGTGAGACCCAGTACTTC.